This T cell receptor (beta chain) derives from a study of breast tumors, draining lymph nodes, adjacent tissues. Comments on this clonotype: The junction does not match germline at one end; this may be a read error.

TCRdb processed the multiplex PCR reads anew with MiXCR; each CDR3 protein has one entry. The data hold some 170,000 distinct CDR3 sequences, with 33% observed a single time. The lymph nodes were axillary draining lymph nodes from breast cancer patients. CDR3 length: 14 amino acids. Germline CDR1 and CDR2: SGHTA and FQGNSA. The material sequenced was axillary lymph node tissue. The receptor was isolated from a female donor with breast cancer. Some clones in this sample may be carry-over from other donors' samples. This sequence joins TRBV7-2 and TRBJ1-1; D might be TRBD1 (6 bases). DNA for the CDR3: TGTGCCAGCAGCTACCGGACAGAGAACATTGAAGCTTTCTTT. It is translated as CASSYRTENIEAFF.